This passage covers 5 T cell receptor beta chains from one sample sequenced in a study of CD8 T cells in Susac syndrome. An input of roughly 0.45 to 1 ug of RNA was subjected to reverse transcription using random hexamers. From the immunoSEQ multiplex PCR reads, TCRdb called clonotypes with MiXCR, one entry per CDR3 protein. The sample has more than 150,000 distinct CDR3 sequences, 90% to 95% seen once. The sequenced material came from CD4+ T cells from PBMCs. The receptors derive from a human donor in good health.

V usage is TRBV30 and J usage is TRBJ1-1; 7 nucleotides align to TRBD1. Germline V gives CDR1 GTSNPN, CDR2 SVGIG (reference sequence). CDR3 length: 14 amino acids. V gave up 4 bases and J gave up 1 base; unmatched junction bases: 6. This CDR3 is CAWKSGTANTEAFF. The CDR3 DNA reads as TGTGCCTGGAAATCTGGGACAGCGAACACTGAAGCTTTCTTT.

The chain links TRBV2 to TRBJ2-4; possibly TRBD1 for D (6 bases). V was cut by 4 bases and J by 0 bases, with 10 bases left in between. CDR3 length equals 15 residues. Germline V gene sequence: CDR1 SNHLY, CDR2 FYNNEI. CDR3 amino acids: CASSGTGLAKNIQYF. The CDR3 region has the DNA TGTGCCAGCAGTGGCACAGGGTTAGCCAAAAACATTCAGTACTTC.

The V and J genes are TRBV7-2 and TRBJ2-2, with D perhaps given as TRBD1 or TRBD2 (5 bases each). Germline assignment: CDR1 SGHTA and CDR2 FQGNSA. The CDR3 is 15 amino acids. V lost 6 bases and J lost 0, with 11 bases in between. The CDR3 here is CASSRDVSNTGELFF. The CDR3 DNA sequence: TGTGCCAGCAGTCGGGACGTATCGAACACCGGGGAGCTGTTTTTT.

The chain couples TRBV19 to TRBJ1-5; D not certain. V lost 0 bases and J 0 bases, leaving 9 bases between the germline ends. Germline loops: CDR1 LNHDA, CDR2 SQIVND (reference sequence). This CDR3 has 16 amino acids. CDR3 DNA: TGTGCCAGTAGTATAGAACCGGGAAATAGCAATCAGCCCCAGCATTTT. Translating gives CASSIEPGNSNQPQHF.

DNA for the CDR3: TGTGCCAGCTCACCACCGACGGACCCCTCTGGAAACACCATATATTTT. The encoded protein is CASSPPTDPSGNTIYF. The chain has TRBV18 and TRBJ1-3; D gene ambiguous. Germline CDR1 is KGHSH and CDR2 is LQKENI. The V gene lost 0 bases and the J gene lost 0 bases, with 9 bases spanning the gap. CDR3 size: 16 residues.